These 4 T cell receptor beta chains were sequenced from one sample in a study of T cells in Graves' hyperthyroidism and ophthalmopathy. Regions amplified from RNA transcripts were the TCR beta CDR3 regions. Initially, a first-round RT-PCR of the TCR CDR3 employed the HTBI primer set. TCRdb used MiXCR to reprocess the multiplex PCR reads, holding one entry per CDR3 protein. The data hold 200,000 to 250,000 distinct CDR3 sequences, with approximately 25% observed a single time. Specimen: blood. The source is a middle-aged woman with Graves' ophthalmopathy.

This clonotype was counted many times. The rearrangement uses TRBV9 and TRBJ1-4; possible D gene TRBD1, 5 bases. Germline CDR1 is SGDLS and CDR2 is YYNGEE. Between the trimmed V and J ends, which lost 3 bases and 8 bases, there was a span of 23 bases. The CDR3 has 17 residues. The CDR3 DNA reads as TGTGCCAGCAGCGCCGGGGGAACTGCGGGGGAGCGGGAAAAACTGTTTTTT. Protein sequence: CASSAGGTAGEREKLFF.

This clonotype was recorded many times. CDR3 sequence: CASSEAGRSSYEQYF. As DNA, the CDR3 is TGTGCCAGCAGTGAAGCTGGGCGGAGCTCCTACGAGCAGTACTTC. The rearrangement links TRBV6-1 to TRBJ2-7; D remains unclear. The V end lost 0 bases, the J end lost 0 bases, and 9 bases lay between the germline ends. Germline-derived CDR1 and CDR2 are MNHNS and SASEGT. The CDR3 contains 15 residues.

In this sample, this clonotype turned up many times. This rearrangement joins TRBV5-1 to TRBJ2-7; TRBD2 agrees at 9 bases. The length of the CDR3 is 14 residues. With 4 bases clipped from V and 2 bases from J, the junction kept 4 bases outside the gene matches. Germline loops: CDR1 SGHRS, CDR2 YFSETQ. As DNA, the CDR3 is TGCGCCAGCAGCGGGGTAGCGGGAGCCTACGAGCAGTACTTC. It specifies CASSGVAGAYEQYF.

This clonotype was counted ten times or more. One end of the junction varies from germline; a read error may be responsible. The genes are TRBV12-3 or TRBV12-4 and TRBJ1-1; D is ambiguous. This CDR3 comprises 14 residues. The CDR3 here is CASSRRRLNTEALF. DNA for the CDR3: TGTGCCAGCAGCCGCCGGAGGCTGAACACTGAAGCTCTCTTT.